These 20 T cell receptor beta chains were sequenced from one sample in a study of patients and donors after allogeneic stem cell transplantation (dated by TCRdb to about 2020). Library method: RT-PCR. The instrument given in TCRdb is NextSeq 550. In TCRdb, the public reads were trimmed at Q25 with fastp and aligned with MiXCR, with productive beta chains retained. Rows with a matching CDR3 protein are joined into one entry that keeps the most common DNA and genes. Here the sample has approximately 160,000 distinct CDR3 sequences; around 30% occur a single time. Around 3% of the sample rests with the top ten. Sequencing used blood, either unsorted or a sorted T cell fraction (not recorded which). The origin of the receptors is a human donor who was either an allogeneic HSCT recipient or a stem cell or donor lymphocyte infusion donor (not recorded which). It is not recorded whose cells these are; they may come from a transplant donor.

This clonotype was seen many times. This chain connects TRBV20-1 to TRBJ1-4; 10 bases match TRBD1. The trim removed 5 bases at V and 6 bases at J, leaving 0 bases unmatched. Per the germline V gene, CDR1 is DFQATT and CDR2 is SNEGSKA (reference sequence). The CDR3 length is 12 residues. CDR3 in DNA: TGCAGTGCTGACAGGGGGCATGAAAAACTGTTTTTT. Protein sequence: CSADRGHEKLFF.

The V gene is TRBV9, the J gene TRBJ2-7, with 9 bases identical to TRBD2. CDR1 and CDR2 from the germline V gene are SGDLS and YYNGEE. This CDR3 spans 14 amino acids. Trimming cost V 4 bases and J 5 bases; bases outside gene matches: 7. The CDR3 reads CASSHGLASDEQYF. CDR3 sequence (DNA): TGTGCCAGCAGCCACGGACTAGCGAGCGACGAGCAGTACTTC.

This chain links TRBV2 with TRBJ2-3, with a tentative D call TRBD1 (5 bases). The germline V gene has CDR1 SNHLY and CDR2 FYNNEI. Trimming pared 11 bases from V and 4 bases from J, leaving 25 bases between. This CDR3 comprises 16 residues. The CDR3 DNA reads as TGTGCCGCCAGCAGCAGGGTCCTCCCTGGAGCAGATACGCAGTATTTT. This gives the protein CAASSRVLPGADTQYF. Based on the CDR3 plus reference TRBV2 and TRBJ2-3, the full variable domain is EPEVTQTPSHQVTQMGQEVILRCVPISNHLYFYWYRQILGQKVEFLVSFYNNEISEKSEIFDDQFSVERPDGSNFTLKIRSTKLEDSAMYFCAASSRVLPGADTQYFGPGTRLTVL.

V gene TRBV7-9 combines with J gene TRBJ2-3; D is perhaps TRBD1 (5 bases). Trimming cost V 2 bases and J 5 bases, with 20 bases left between them. The CDR3 length is 17 residues. Germline-derived CDR1 and CDR2 are SEHNR and FQNEAQ (reference sequence). CDR3 sequence: CASSLHPDYRHRDTQYF. The CDR3 nucleotides are TGTGCCAGCAGCTTACATCCCGATTACAGGCATCGAGATACGCAGTATTTT.

This clonotype was seen repeatedly, ten times or more. The V and J genes are TRBV3-1 and TRBJ1-2; D gene uncertain. Trimming left V 4 bases short and J 8 bases short, with 11 bases between. Germline-derived CDR1 and CDR2 are LGHDT and YNNKEL (reference sequence). This CDR3 is built from 12 residues. The CDR3 nucleotides are TGTGCCAGCAGCCTGACGCTAGGGGGCTACACCTTC. Amino acids: CASSLTLGGYTF. The full variable domain, with the rest looked up from reference TRBV3-1 and TRBJ1-2, is DTAVSQTPKYLVTQMGNDKSIKCEQNLGHDTMYWYKQDSKKFLKIMFSYNNKELIINETVPNRFSPKSPDKAHLNLHINSLELGDSAVYFCASSLTLGGYTFGSGTRLTVV.

In its sample, this clonotype was seen a few times. CDR3: CASSYSQGGTDTQYF. CDR3 coding DNA: TGTGCCAGCAGTTACTCGCAGGGCGGCACAGATACGCAGTATTTT. The chain carries TRBV6-5 and TRBJ2-3; possible D gene TRBD1, 5 bases. The germline V gene has CDR1 MNHEY and CDR2 SVGAGI. Trimming stripped 0 bases from V and 1 base from J, with 8 bases between. The CDR3 spans 15 residues.

CDR3 in DNA: TGTGCCAGCAGCTTGCGGCCGATGAACCCCTACAATGAGCAGTTCTTC. Translating gives CASSLRPMNPYNEQFF. The chain recombines TRBV5-6 with TRBJ2-1; D call uncertain. The V and J ends lost 1 base and 2 bases respectively, with 13 bases between them. From germline, CDR1 is SGHDT and CDR2 YYEEEE. There are 16 residues in the CDR3.

This clonotype appeared a few times. The chain links TRBV6-5 to TRBJ2-3, with TRBD1 matching over 8 bases. This CDR3 has 14 amino acids. J was trimmed by 3 bases and V by 8 bases; bases with no gene match: 7. Germline CDR1 reads MNHEY; CDR2 reads SVGAGI. In nucleotides, the CDR3 is TGTGCCAGCGCCCTCCGACAGGGGACAGATACGCAGTATTTT. Translation gives CASALRQGTDTQYF.

This chain links TRBV28 with TRBJ2-1; 8 nucleotides line up with TRBD2. There are 14 residues in the CDR3. The junction had 10 bases not matched to a gene; V was cut back by 5 bases and J by 10 bases. Germline CDR1 MDHEN, CDR2 SYDVKM. CDR3 DNA sequence: TGTGCCAGCAGTGTAGCGGGATCAGCAAGAGAGCAGTTCTTC. Protein sequence: CASSVAGSAREQFF. The whole variable domain, remainder taken from reference TRBV28 and TRBJ2-1, is DVKVTQSSRYLVKRTGEKVFLECVQDMDHENMFWYRQDPGLGLRLIYFSYDVKMKEKGDIPEGYSVSREKKERFSLILESASTNQTSMYLCASSVAGSAREQFFGPGTRLTVL.

The chain employs TRBV27 and TRBJ1-1; unclear D gene. There are 14 residues in the CDR3. Germline V gene data show CDR1 as MNHEY and CDR2 as SMNVEV (reference sequence). Trimming left V 6 bases short and J 4 bases short, with 15 bases between. CDR3 bases: TGTGCCAGCAGCGTGCTTAATGACGGCACTGAAGCTTTCTTT. It codes for CASSVLNDGTEAFF.

The chain is built from TRBV19 and TRBJ1-2; D gene unclear. Germline values: CDR1 LNHDA, CDR2 SQIVND (reference sequence). This CDR3 has 12 residues. With 8 bases removed from V and 5 bases from J, the gap between germline ends came to 12 bases. The CDR3 DNA is TGTGCCAGTCGCGACACTTCTTATGGCTACACCTTC. Its translation: CASRDTSYGYTF.

This clonotype was counted between two and nine times. The V call is TRBV10-3, the J call TRBJ1-5; 9 bases agree with TRBD1. The CDR3 consists of 14 residues. Germline values: CDR1 ENHRY, CDR2 SYGVKD. Losses at the gene ends were 2 bases for V and 7 bases for J; bases not matched to a gene: 3. CDR3 DNA sequence: TGTGCCATCAGTGAGGGACAGGGGAAACAGCCCCAGCATTTT. This sequence encodes CAISEGQGKQPQHF.

V gene TRBV18 combines with J gene TRBJ2-2, with TRBD1 matching over 8 bases. There are 15 residues in the CDR3. Germline loops: CDR1 KGHSH, CDR2 LQKENI. Trimming at V came to 5 bases and at J to 2 bases, leaving 4 bases not matched to a gene. CDR3 nucleotides: TGTGCCAGCTCAAGAGACAGGGGAAACACCGGGGAGCTGTTTTTT. Amino acids: CASSRDRGNTGELFF. The complete variable domain, with remaining parts taken from reference TRBV18 and TRBJ2-2, reads NAGVMQNPRHLVRRRGQEARLRCSPMKGHSHVYWYRQLPEEGLKFMVYLQKENIIDESGMPKERFSAEFPKEGPSILRIQQVVRGDSAAYFCASSRDRGNTGELFFGEGSRLTVL.

This clonotype showed up just a few times. J is TRBJ1-4 and V is TRBV28, with no clear D. V lost 5 bases to trimming and J lost 0 bases, with 10 bases between them. Germline values: CDR1 MDHEN, CDR2 SYDVKM. The CDR3 has 15 amino acids. The DNA of the CDR3 is TGTGCCAGCAGTCCCTACACGGCAACTAATGAAAAACTGTTTTTT. As protein: CASSPYTATNEKLFF.

J is TRBJ2-1 and V is TRBV6-5; TRBD2 matches 14 bases. Per germline, CDR1 MNHEY and CDR2 SVGAGI. This CDR3 is built from 15 residues. The ends lost 4 bases at V and 6 bases at J; junction bases unmatched: 2. This CDR3 is CASSFGTSGSNEQFF. The CDR3 nucleotides are TGTGCCAGCAGTTTTGGGACTAGCGGGAGCAATGAGCAGTTCTTC.

The chain employs TRBV10-2 and TRBJ2-1, with D uncertain. Germline CDR1 WSHSY, CDR2 SAAADI. The CDR3 covers 13 residues. V lost 7 bases to trimming and J lost 8 bases, with 15 bases between them. The CDR3 sequence is CASTGDPFYEQFF. The CDR3 nucleotides read TGCGCCAGCACGGGTGACCCCTTCTATGAGCAGTTCTTC.

The rearrangement uses TRBV20-1 and TRBJ2-7, with a weak D call TRBD2 (6 bases). Deletions cut 0 bases from V and 3 bases from J, with 15 bases between. Per the germline V gene, CDR1 is DFQATT and CDR2 is SNEGSKA (reference sequence). CDR3 length: 15 residues. CDR3 sequence reads: CSARDVIAGYYEQYF. The CDR3 nucleotides read TGCAGTGCTAGAGATGTGATCGCGGGATACTACGAGCAGTACTTC.

V gene TRBV7-6 combines with J gene TRBJ2-7, with D perhaps TRBD2 (6 bases). Germline-derived CDR1 and CDR2 are SGHVS and FNYEAQ. Trimming shortened V by 7 bases and J by 3 bases, and 19 bases separated the two germline ends. The CDR3 has 15 amino acids. CDR3: CASTPFGGTNYEQYF. Here the CDR3 DNA reads TGTGCCAGCACCCCCTTCGGGGGAACAAACTACGAGCAGTACTTC. The full variable domain, its missing parts supplied by reference TRBV7-6 and TRBJ2-7, is GAGVSQSPRYKVTKRGQDVALRCDPISGHVSLYWYRQALGQGPEFLTYFNYEAQQDKSGLPNDRFSAERPEGSISTLTIQRTEQRDSAMYRCASTPFGGTNYEQYFGPGTRLTVT.

The chain couples TRBV2 to TRBJ2-2; D gene ambiguous. Per germline, CDR1 SNHLY and CDR2 FYNNEI. The ends were cut back, 7 bases at V and 3 bases at J, with 15 bases in the middle. This CDR3 has 15 amino acids. This CDR3 is CASIEKGTYTGELFF. CDR3 nucleotides: TGTGCCAGCATCGAAAAGGGAACGTACACCGGGGAGCTGTTTTTT. The full variable domain, with the rest looked up from reference TRBV2 and TRBJ2-2, is EPEVTQTPSHQVTQMGQEVILRCVPISNHLYFYWYRQILGQKVEFLVSFYNNEISEKSEIFDDQFSVERPDGSNFTLKIRSTKLEDSAMYFCASIEKGTYTGELFFGEGSRLTVL.

The table lists this clonotype with a few counts. The chain joins TRBV27 to TRBJ1-5; maybe TRBD1 (5 bases). The V and J ends lost 3 bases and 0 bases respectively, with 24 bases between them. The CDR3 covers 20 residues. CDR1 and CDR2 from the germline V gene are MNHEY and SMNVEV (reference sequence). The chain's CDR3 is CASSFTQTGPTLYSNQPQHF. CDR3 nucleotide sequence: TGTGCCAGCAGTTTCACCCAAACAGGCCCCACCCTCTATAGCAATCAGCCCCAGCATTTT.